These T cell receptor beta chains were read from a single sample in a study of metastatic and nonmetastatic thyroid tumors. From the PCR reads, TCRdb re-called clones with MiXCR. Here the sample spans 15,000 to 20,000 clones, about 15% being singletons. The sequenced material came from blood. The receptors shown here come from a female donor with papillary thyroid cancer or a benign thyroid nodule (not recorded which). Some clones in this sample may be carry-over from other donors' samples. Each CDR3 is given with its conserved first and last residue. A D gene is named only where the DNA matches it firmly. Expanded clones get a size class; other rows say once, few or many, or leave the size out.

clone_size	j_call	d_call	v_call	cdr3_aa	cdr3_nt
NA	TRBJ2-1	TRBD2	TRBV5-1	CASSLGASGVYNEQFF	TGCGCCAGCAGCTTGGGGGCTAGCGGGGTATACAATGAGCAGTTCTTC
many	TRBJ2-5	TRBD1	TRBV7-9	CASRRDRGRETQYF	TGTGCCAGCAGACGGGACAGGGGGCGAGAGACCCAGTACTTC
NA	TRBJ2-5	NA	TRBV14	CVSIQLRKETQYF	TGTGTCAGCATCCAATTAAGGAAAGAGACCCAGTACTTC
many	TRBJ2-7	TRBD2	TRBV4-1	CASSHGLSGAAYEQYF	TGCGCCAGCAGCCACGGGCTTAGCGGGGCGGCCTACGAGCAGTACTTC
many	TRBJ1-2	NA	TRBV20-1	CSARDTGGASYGYTF	TGCAGTGCTAGAGATACGGGGGGGGCCAGTTATGGCTACACCTTC
many	TRBJ2-1	TRBD1	TRBV5-4	CASSKGQGYEQFF	TGTGCCAGCAGCAAAGGACAGGGCTATGAGCAGTTCTTC
medium-sized	TRBJ2-1	TRBD2	TRBV6-1	CASQLAGVNEQFF	TGTGCCAGTCAACTAGCGGGAGTTAATGAGCAGTTCTTC
once	TRBJ1-6	TRBD1	TRBV7-3	CASSLSGTENSPLHF	TGTGCCAGCAGCTTATCCGGGACAGAGAATTCACCCCTCCACTTT
many	TRBJ1-4	NA	TRBV20-1	CSARGHKGDNEKLFF	TGCAGTGCTAGGGGACATAAAGGAGATAATGAAAAACTGTTTTTT
medium-sized	TRBJ2-7	NA	TRBV27	CASSLLGGGEQYF	TGTGCCAGCAGTCTCCTGGGAGGGGGCGAGCAGTACTTC
many	TRBJ1-5	TRBD1	TRBV29-1	CSVGGQSSNQPQHF	TGCAGCGTTGGGGGACAGTCGAGCAATCAGCCCCAGCATTTT
many	TRBJ2-1	NA	TRBV15	CATSRDRGVYNEQFF	TGTGCCACCAGCAGAGATCGAGGAGTTTACAATGAGCAGTTCTTC
many	TRBJ1-4	NA	TRBV4-1	CASSLRAANEKLFF	TGCGCCAGCAGCCTCAGGGCTGCTAATGAAAAACTGTTTTTT
many	TRBJ1-1	NA	TRBV5-1	CASSLQYDSEAFF	TGCGCCAGCAGCTTGCAGTATGACAGTGAAGCTTTCTTT
many	TRBJ1-5	NA	TRBV6-1	CASSSIGGNQPQHF	TGTGCCAGCAGTTCCATCGGGGGCAATCAGCCCCAGCATTTT
NA	TRBJ2-1	NA	TRBV7-2	CAGSLASAGAYNEQFF	TGTGCCGGCAGCTTAGCCTCGGCGGGGGCTTACAATGAGCAGTTCTTC
NA	TRBJ2-7	NA	TRBV20-1	CSARPDASGQTYQQYF	TGCAGTGCCAGGCCGGATGCCTCAGGACAGACCTACCAGCAGTACTTC
NA	TRBJ2-1	NA	TRBV6-1	CASSPSSYNEQFF	TGTGCCAGCAGCCCTAGCTCCTACAATGAGCAGTTCTTC
NA	TRBJ1-2	NA	TRBV5-1	CASSLEVPSKLYGYTF	TGCGCCAGCAGCTTGGAGGTCCCCTCGAAACTCTATGGCTACACCTTC
few	TRBJ2-5	TRBD2	TRBV11-3	CASSLGLAGHQETQYF	TGTGCCAGCAGCTTAGGACTAGCGGGTCATCAAGAGACCCAGTACTTC
many	TRBJ2-1	TRBD1	TRBV5-1	CASSLRGQRGQGEQFF	TGCGCCAGCAGCTTGAGGGGACAGAGGGGTCAAGGTGAGCAGTTCTTC
many	TRBJ2-7	NA	TRBV20-1	CSARGGYEQYF	TGCAGTGCTAGGGGGGGCTACGAGCAGTACTTC
NA	TRBJ2-1	NA	TRBV12-3/TRBV12-4	CASSLSVGRGSSYNEQLF	NA
many	TRBJ1-2	NA	TRBV20-1	CSARDRGYSLGYTF	TGCAGTGCTAGAGATCGTGGGTACTCGCTGGGCTACACCTTC
many	TRBJ2-2	NA	TRBV18	CASSPAQRELFF	TGTGCCAGCTCACCCGCTCAGAGGGAGCTGTTTTTT
NA	TRBJ1-5	TRBD1	TRBV20-1	CSASPGTGNQPQHF	TGCAGTGCAAGTCCCGGGACAGGGAATCAGCCCCAGCATTTT
many	TRBJ1-2	NA	TRBV7-6	CASSLSRDHGYTF	TGTGCCAGCAGCTTAAGTAGGGACCATGGCTACACCTTC
NA	TRBJ2-6	TRBD2	TRBV11-2	CASSTRTSGRGSGANVLTF	TGTGCCAGCAGCACACGGACTAGCGGGAGGGGCTCTGGGGCCAACGTCCTGACTTTC
many	TRBJ2-1	TRBD2	TRBV20-1	CSAPPGLVGRDEQFF	TGCAGTGCTCCCCCCGGACTAGTTGGTAGAGATGAGCAGTTCTTC
many	TRBJ2-5	NA	TRBV2	CASGRGPKETQYF	TGTGCCAGTGGGCGGGGACCGAAAGAGACCCAGTACTTC
few	TRBJ2-7	NA	TRBV11-2	CASSLEAGSEQYF	TGTGCCAGCAGCTTAGAGGCAGGGAGCGAGCAGTACTTC
many	TRBJ1-1	TRBD1	TRBV2	CASSGETGENTEAFF	TGTGCCAGCAGCGGGGAGACAGGGGAGAACACTGAAGCTTTCTTT
many	TRBJ2-7	TRBD2	TRBV11-2	CASSLGGGRAHEQYF	TGTGCCAGCAGCTTAGGCGGGGGGAGGGCCCACGAGCAGTACTTC
once	TRBJ2-7	TRBD1	TRBV19	CASSIAVRDRVHEQYF	TGTGCCAGTAGTATAGCAGTCCGGGACAGGGTACACGAGCAGTACTTC
many	TRBJ2-3	NA	TRBV2	CASSVTDTQYF	TGTGCCAGCAGTGTTACAGATACGCAGTATTTT
medium-sized	TRBJ1-5	NA	TRBV6-1	CASSRLGQPQHF	TGTGCCAGCAGTCGTTTAGGTCAGCCCCAGCATTTT
many	TRBJ2-7	TRBD1	TRBV11-2	CASSLSLGAGGEQYF	TGTGCCAGCAGCTTGTCTTTGGGGGCAGGGGGCGAGCAGTACTTC
medium-sized	TRBJ2-7	TRBD1	TRBV28	CASSLRDSSYEQYF	TGTGCCAGCAGTTTAAGGGACAGCTCCTACGAGCAGTACTTC
medium-sized	TRBJ2-7	NA	TRBV20-1	CSASRGRGRLNEQYF	TGCAGTGCTAGCAGGGGGAGGGGGCGCCTCAACGAGCAGTACTTC
NA	TRBJ2-1	NA	TRBV6-1	CASSEVAEAKNEHFF	TGTGCTAGCAGTGAAGTAGCGGAAGCCAAAAATGAGCATTTCTTC
NA	TRBJ2-7	NA	TRBV4-2	CASSQDSAGSSYEQYF	TGTGCCAGCAGCCAAGATTCGGCGGGAAGCTCCTACGAGCAGTACTTC